This T cell receptor beta chain stems from a study of CD8 T cells in ankylosing spondylitis. MiXCR was run by TCRdb on the 5' RACE reads, yielding one entry per CDR3 protein. The sample includes about 140,000 distinct CDR3 sequences, 30% to 35% of them seen just once. Source material: synovial fluid, either unsorted or a sorted T cell fraction (not recorded which). The source of this sequence is a male donor with ankylosing spondylitis.

The DNA for the CDR3 is TGTGCCAGCAGCCTCTGGACGGGGAACACTGAAGCTTTCTTT. Protein product: CASSLWTGNTEAFF. This chain links TRBV9 with TRBJ1-1; D uncertain. Per the germline V gene, CDR1 is SGDLS and CDR2 is YYNGEE. This CDR3 contains 14 residues. V lost 4 bases to trimming and J lost 1 base, with 11 bases between them. Full variable domain (remainder filled in from reference TRBV9 and TRBJ1-1): DSGVTQTPKHLITATGQRVTLRCSPRSGDLSVYWYQQSLDQGLQFLIQYYNGEERAKGNILERFSAQQFPDLHSELNLSSLELGDSALYFCASSLWTGNTEAFFGQGTRLTVV.